The next 24 T cell receptor beta chains were all read from a single sample in a study of tumor and adjacent non-tumor tissue in lung cancer. The template was RNA from unsorted bulk tissue. Distant lung tissue was collected more than 3 cm away from the tumor edge. TCRbeta libraries were built with three rounds of nested PCR, modified from ARM-PCR. TCRdb redid the calling of the multiplex PCR reads with MiXCR, one entry per CDR3 protein. The data contain 45,000 to 65,000 distinct CDR3 sequences, roughly 69% of them singletons. The sample comprised distant non-tumor lung tissue. The source is a woman aged 60-75 years with non-small cell lung cancer.

With regard to this clonotype: Just one base apart from a much larger clone, this may be a read error. The chain couples TRBV20-1 to TRBJ1-6; the D gene is possibly TRBD1 (5 bases). The germline V gene has CDR1 DFQATT and CDR2 SNEGSKA (reference sequence). The CDR3 has 13 residues. The CDR3 nucleotides are TGCTGTGACGAACGGGGCCGAGGTTCACCCCTCCACTTT. It encodes CCDERGRGSPLHF.

Note on this clonotype: Its ends do not fully match the called genes, so a read error is possible. The chain recombines TRBV4-3 with TRBJ2-4; D is possibly TRBD2 (5 bases). CDR1 and CDR2 from the germline V gene are LGHNA and YSLEER. The CDR3 is 17 amino acids. The CDR3 coding sequence is TGCGCTAGCAGCCAAGATATTGGGGAGTTGGGTCAAAACATTGAGTACTTC. Protein: CASSQDIGELGQNIEYF.

This clonotype was recorded many times. Compared with germline, one end of the junction differs, possibly owing to a read error. The rearrangement links TRBV11-3 to TRBJ2-3; the D is unclear. The germline CDR1 and CDR2 sequences are SGHNT and YENEEA. The CDR3 consists of 16 residues. The CDR3 region has the DNA TGTGCCAACAGCCCCTACGAAGACCAACGCACAGATACGCAGTATTTT. It yields the protein CANSPYEDQRTDTQYF. Filled out from reference TRBV11-3 and TRBJ2-3, the complete variable domain reads EAGVVQSPRYKIIEKKQPVAFWCNPISGHNTLYWYLQNLGQGPELLIRYENEEAVDDSQLPKDRFSAERLKGVDSTLKIQPAELGDSAVYLCANSPYEDQRTDTQYFGPGTRLTVL.

Concerning this clonotype itself: One end of the junction fails to match germline, which may point to a read error. This sequence joins TRBV4-3 and TRBJ1-4; unclear D gene. Per germline, CDR1 LGHNA and CDR2 YSLEER. CDR3 length equals 13 residues. CDR3 region: CASSHDPGGKLFF. DNA of the CDR3: TGCGCAAGCAGCCACGACCCGGGTGGAAAACTGTTTTTT.

The chain recombines TRBV5-1 with TRBJ2-2, with 7 bases lining up with TRBD1. Germline assignment: CDR1 SGHRS and CDR2 YFSETQ. The trim removed 0 bases at V and 7 bases at J, leaving 9 bases unmatched. This CDR3 contains 16 residues. The CDR3 reads CASSLGPRQGNGELFF. DNA of the CDR3: TGCGCCAGCAGCTTGGGACCGAGACAGGGAAACGGGGAGCTGTTTTTT. Together with reference TRBV5-1 and TRBJ2-2, the CDR3 gives the full variable domain: KAGVTQTPRYLIKTRGQQVTLSCSPISGHRSVSWYQQTPGQGLQFLFEYFSETQRNKGNFPGRFSGRQFSNSRSEMNVSTLELGDSALYLCASSLGPRQGNGELFFGEGSRLTVL.

This clonotype has more than one count but fewer than ten. This sequence may be a read error, since a much larger clone differs from it by one base. J is TRBJ2-3 and V is TRBV5-4, with D tentatively TRBD1 or TRBD2 (5 bases each). The CDR3 consists of 17 residues. The germline V and J ends were trimmed by 3 bases and 2 bases, with 19 bases remaining between them. Germline CDR1 is SGHNT and CDR2 is YYREEE (reference sequence). This CDR3 reads CASSSAQDKGVTDTQYF. The CDR3 DNA reads as TGTGCCAGCAGCTCGGCCCAGGACAAGGGAGTCACAGATACGCAGTATTTT.

At least ten counts were recorded for this clonotype. V and J are TRBV5-4 and TRBJ2-1, with TRBD2 matching 9 bases. The CDR3 has 15 residues. Germline values: CDR1 SGHNT, CDR2 YYREEE (reference sequence). V was clipped by 0 bases and J by 7 bases; unmatched bases: 5. The CDR3 reads CASSLDSGRSNEQFF. CDR3 in DNA: TGTGCCAGCAGCTTGGATAGCGGGAGAAGTAATGAGCAGTTCTTC.

Note on this clonotype: At one end the junction does not follow the germline gene, possibly because of a read error. The V call is TRBV6-5, the J call TRBJ2-5; possibly TRBD1 or TRBD2 for D (5 bases each). The CDR3 totals 14 residues. CDR1 is MNHEY and CDR2 is SVGAGI in the germline V gene. Here the CDR3 DNA reads TGTACCAGCAGTGCCCAGGGAGAGGTAGAGACCCGGTACTTC. Protein product: CTSSAQGEVETRYF.

Turning to this clonotype: This may arise from a read error, as a much more abundant clone is one base away. The conserved final phenylalanine or tryptophan is absent from the CDR3, which likely points to a read error. The chain recombines TRBV5-1 with TRBJ2-5; a weak D match, TRBD2 (5 bases). This CDR3 has 13 residues. Germline lookup yields CDR1 SGHRS and CDR2 YFSETQ. V shed 4 bases and J shed 4 bases, with 11 bases lying between them. CDR3 sequence: CASSKRLGETQYV. The CDR3 DNA is TGCGCCAGCAGCAAGCGGCTCGGAGAGACCCAGTACGTC.

Comments on this clonotype: The junction and the germline gene differ at one end; a read error may be behind it. The V call is TRBV6-5, the J call TRBJ1-3; 7 bases map to TRBD1. This CDR3 has 15 amino acids. Germline CDR1 reads MNHEY; CDR2 reads SVGAGI. This CDR3 reads CVSSRDDRDGNTIYF. For the CDR3, the DNA is TGTGTCAGCAGCAGGGACGACAGGGACGGAAACACCATATATTTT.

As for this clonotype: As the CDR3 is not closed by the conserved phenylalanine or tryptophan, this likely results from a read error. The chain employs TRBV12-3 or TRBV12-4 and TRBJ2-7, with TRBD1 matching over 7 bases. With 8 bases clipped from V and 3 bases from J, the junction kept 10 bases outside the gene matches. The CDR3 runs to 14 residues. The CDR3 reads CASLWNRGRYEQYL. CDR3 nucleotides: TGTGCCAGCCTGTGGAACAGGGGACGCTACGAGCAGTACCTC.

This clonotype was seen once. The chain recombines TRBV29-1 with TRBJ2-2, with D perhaps being TRBD1 or TRBD2 (5 bases each). Germline lookup yields CDR1 SQVTM and CDR2 ANQGSEA. The CDR3 loop spans 14 amino acids. V lost 7 bases, J lost 5 bases, and 17 bases lay in between. The CDR3: CSARWDQGTGELFF. The CDR3, as DNA: TGCAGCGCCCGATGGGACCAGGGAACCGGGGAGCTGTTTTTT.

The rearrangement links TRBV4-3 to TRBJ2-1; D gene unclear. The germline CDR1 and CDR2 sequences are LGHNA and YSLEER. This CDR3 is built from 11 residues. Trimming took off 10 bases at V and 10 bases at J, with 14 bases between the two ends. CDR3 nucleotide sequence: TGCGCCAACAGTCGGAGTGGGGAGCAGTTCTTC. This codes for CANSRSGEQFF.

This clonotype was counted only a few times. Compared with germline, one end of the junction differs, possibly owing to a read error. This chain connects TRBV6-1 to TRBJ2-7; 8 bases align to TRBD1. Germline V CDR1 and CDR2: MNHNS, SASEGT. The CDR3 is 14 residues long. CDR3 nucleotides: TGTGCCAGTAGTGGGCATGACAGGGGACCCGAGCAGTACTTC. Protein: CASSGHDRGPEQYF.

Notes on this clonotype: Compared with germline, one end of the junction differs, possibly owing to a read error. V gene TRBV4-3 combines with J gene TRBJ2-3; 7 nucleotides align to TRBD2. Germline V gene data show CDR1 as LGHNA and CDR2 as YSLEER. CDR3 size: 15 residues. The CDR3 spells CASSHVGGRMDMQYF. The CDR3, as DNA: TGCGCCAGCAGCCATGTGGGCGGGAGAATGGATATGCAGTATTTT.

This clonotype appeared a few times. A much larger clone sits a single nucleotide away, making a read error possible. Here the CDR3 DNA reads TGCGCCGGCAGCCAACGGGACGGAGGGGCCTACGAGCAGTACTTC. Encoded protein: CAGSQRDGGAYEQYF. V is TRBV5-1 and J is TRBJ2-7, with D perhaps matching TRBD2 (6 bases). The V gene's germline CDR1 is SGHRS and CDR2 YFSETQ. The CDR3 spans 15 residues.

On this clonotype: Compared with germline, one end of the junction differs, possibly owing to a read error. The gene calls are TRBV4-3 and TRBJ2-3; TRBD1 is a possible D gene (5 bases). The DNA end is more similar to TRBJ1-5, so the J call may be wrong. This CDR3 is built from 15 residues. Germline V gene sequence: CDR1 LGHNA, CDR2 YSLEER. In nucleotides, the CDR3 is TGCGTCAGCAGCCAAGGGACTAGCGGGGCGGATACGCAGCATTTT. It is translated as CVSSQGTSGADTQHF.

V usage is TRBV15 and J usage is TRBJ1-2; 8 bases match TRBD1. Germline V gene data show CDR1 as LNHNV and CDR2 as YYDKDF (reference sequence). V gave up 3 bases and J gave up 3 bases; unmatched junction bases: 3. The CDR3 extends over 14 amino acids. In DNA form, the CDR3 reads TGTGCCACCAGCAGGGGACAGGTCGACTATGGCTACACCTTC. Translated, it gives CATSRGQVDYGYTF.

About this clonotype: Germline is not matched at one junction end, which may reflect a read error. The genes are TRBV11-2 and TRBJ2-2; perhaps D is TRBD1 or TRBD2 (7 bases each). The CDR3 runs 17 residues. Germline lookup yields CDR1 SGHAT and CDR2 FQNNGV. The chain's CDR3 is CASSPRQGGRNTWELFF. CDR3 DNA: TGTGCCAGCAGCCCTCGCCAGGGGGGGCGGAACACCTGGGAGCTGTTTTTT.

Concerning this clonotype itself: Since the CDR3 does not end with the conserved phenylalanine or tryptophan, this likely comes from a read error. V is TRBV10-2 and J is TRBJ2-7, with no clear D. The CDR3 has 14 residues. Germline V gene data show CDR1 as WSHSY and CDR2 as SAAADI. CDR3 region: CADAAGYRDHEQYL. The CDR3 DNA reads as TGCGCTGACGCGGCTGGCTACCGAGACCACGAGCAGTACTTA.

This chain links TRBV18 with TRBJ1-6; no firm D call. The CDR3 length is 14 residues. Looked up from germline, CDR1 is KGHSH and CDR2 is LQKENI. Trimming pared 1 base from V and 6 bases from J, leaving 7 bases between. CDR3 bases: TGTGCCAGCTCACCACGTGAGGTTAATTCACCCCTCCACTTT. It specifies CASSPREVNSPLHF.

A few counts support this clonotype. Given a much more abundant clone one base away, this may be a read error. The CDR3 reads CSVEGAFYGYAF. The CDR3 bases are TGCAGCGTTGAAGGGGCTTTTTATGGCTACGCCTTC. J is TRBJ1-2 and V is TRBV29-1; D not certain. The CDR3 runs 12 residues. Germline CDR1 SQVTM, CDR2 ANQGSEA.

With regard to this clonotype: An end of the junction does not agree with germline; a read error may underlie this. V gene TRBV6-5 combines with J gene TRBJ2-3; tentatively, D is TRBD1 or TRBD2 (5 bases each). The germline gives CDR1 MNHEY, CDR2 SVGAGI. The length of the CDR3 is 15 residues. The CDR3 DNA reads TGTGCCAGCAGTTATGGCAGGGAGAGCACAGCTACGCAGTATTTT. It is translated as CASSYGRESTATQYF.

In regard to this clonotype: At one of its ends the junction is not consistent with the germline gene, which may arise from a read error. The chain employs TRBV29-1 and TRBJ1-4; 9 bases line up with TRBD1. CDR1 and CDR2 (germline): SQVTM, ANQGSEA. This CDR3 contains 14 residues. CDR3 sequence (DNA): TGCAGCCACAGATCGGGACAGGGCCATGAAAAACTGGTTTTT. Protein: CSHRSGQGHEKLVF.